This T cell receptor (beta chain) came from a study of CD8 T cells in ankylosing spondylitis. This clonotype has a count of ten or more. Antigen unknown. General study results and limits: Researchers reportedly found disease-linked clones significantly enriched in matched ankylosing spondylitis synovial fluid.

TCRdb fed the 5' RACE reads into MiXCR, producing one record per CDR3 protein. The sample holds a few hundred thousand distinct CDR3 sequences, roughly 12% seen once. V gave up 7 bases and J gave up 3 bases, with 12 bases separating them. This CDR3 is 13 amino acids long. Germline-derived CDR1 and CDR2 are SQVTM and ANQGSEA. V and J are TRBV29-1 and TRBJ2-2; no clear D gene. The sequencing input was blood, either unsorted or a sorted T cell fraction (not recorded which). This TCR was sampled from a female donor with ankylosing spondylitis or in good health (not recorded which). In nucleotides, the CDR3 is TGCAGCGCAGAAAAGGGTTACACCGGGGAGCTGTTTTTT. Its translation: CSAEKGYTGELFF.